This entry lists 9 T cell receptor beta chains sequenced from one sample in a study of identical twins. Each CDR3 protein gets one entry after TCRdb re-called the 5' RACE reads with MiXCR. The sample comprises about 220,000 distinct CDR3 sequences, approximately 8% of which are singletons, and roughly 5% rests with the top ten. The sample was also linked to a second study, of yellow fever vaccine responses in identical twins.

The sequencing input was CD8+ T cells sorted from blood. These receptors originate from a woman aged 18-29 years in good health.

The chain recombines TRBV27 with TRBJ2-7, with D tentatively TRBD2 (5 bases). The ends were cut back, 0 bases at V and 2 bases at J, with 11 bases in the middle. This CDR3 region has 15 residues. In germline, CDR1 is MNHEY, CDR2 SMNVEV (reference sequence). The chain's CDR3 is CASSLSGRRPYEQYF. In nucleotides, the CDR3 is TGTGCCAGCAGTTTATCAGGCAGGAGGCCCTACGAGCAGTACTTC.

This clonotype has at least ten counts. The genes are TRBV7-9 and TRBJ1-4; no firm D call. V was cut by 3 bases and J by 8 bases, with 7 bases left in between. Germline CDR1 and CDR2: SEHNR and FQNEAQ (reference sequence). The CDR3 has 12 residues. CDR3 sequence (DNA): TGTGCCAGCAGCTTCCAGAGGGAAAAACTGTTTTTT. Translated: CASSFQREKLFF.

This clonotype was seen a few times. The chain recombines TRBV25-1 with TRBJ1-1; D gene ambiguous. The CDR3 is 15 amino acids. Per germline, CDR1 MGHDK and CDR2 SYGVNS. Trimming removed 8 bases from V and 0 bases from J, with 16 bases in between. Written as DNA, the CDR3 is TGTGCCAGCGAATACGTGGGGTCGATGAACACTGAAGCTTTCTTT. It codes for CASEYVGSMNTEAFF.

The chain uses TRBV6-1 and TRBJ2-3; TRBD2 matches 8 bases. V shed 7 bases and J 1 base; nucleotides not matched to a gene: 10. There are 16 residues in the CDR3. Germline lookup yields CDR1 MNHNS and CDR2 SASEGT. DNA for the CDR3: TGTGCCAGCATGCTAGCGGGCTATCCCCGCACAGATACGCAGTATTTT. Translated: CASMLAGYPRTDTQYF.

The rearrangement uses TRBV2 and TRBJ2-7, with D perhaps matching TRBD1 or TRBD2 (5 bases each). The CDR3 is 14 residues long. Germline V CDR1 and CDR2: SNHLY, FYNNEI. V was pared by 5 bases and J by 2 bases, with 13 bases between. The CDR3 DNA sequence: TGTGCCAGCAGTACCGGGACCGTGACCTACGAGCAGTACTTC. Translated: CASSTGTVTYEQYF.

This clonotype occurred a few times. This chain joins TRBV11-1 and TRBJ1-2; 9 positions match TRBD1. This CDR3 is 18 amino acids long. CDR1 and CDR2 (germline): SGHAT, FQDESV (reference sequence). Trimming removed 1 base from V and 3 bases from J; junction bases left unmatched: 12. This CDR3 is CASSLEGTGFTPHYGYTF. As DNA, the CDR3 is TGTGCCAGCAGCTTAGAAGGGACAGGGTTTACCCCGCACTATGGCTACACCTTC. Using reference TRBV11-1 and TRBJ1-2 for the parts outside the CDR3, the full variable domain is EAEVAQSPRYKITEKSQAVAFWCDPISGHATLYWYRQILGQGPELLVQFQDESVVDDSQLPKDRFSAERLKGVDSTLKIQPAELGDSAMYLCASSLEGTGFTPHYGYTFGSGTRLTVV.

This clonotype showed up many times. One end of the junction does not line up with germline, which may come from a read error. This sequence joins TRBV10-2 and TRBJ2-3, with a weak D call TRBD2 (5 bases). Germline V gene lookup returns CDR1 WSHSY and CDR2 SAAADI. The CDR3 runs 14 residues. CDR3 residues: CASREAPSRDTQYF. The CDR3 DNA reads as TGCGCCAGCAGGGAAGCCCCTAGCAGAGATACGCAGTATTTT.

This clonotype was counted only a few times. The V gene is TRBV5-1, the J gene TRBJ2-1; 14 bases line up with TRBD2. Germline assignment: CDR1 SGHRS and CDR2 YFSETQ. After removal of 4 bases from V and 8 bases from J, the junction contained 8 bases not matched to a gene. This CDR3 has 16 residues. CDR3 in amino acids: CASSPMTSGGADEQFF. The CDR3 nucleotides read TGCGCCAGCAGCCCTATGACTAGCGGGGGGGCGGATGAGCAGTTCTTC. The full variable domain, in which reference TRBV5-1 and TRBJ2-1 provide the parts outside the CDR3, is KAGVTQTPRYLIKTRGQQVTLSCSPISGHRSVSWYQQTPGQGLQFLFEYFSETQRNKGNFPGRFSGRQFSNSRSEMNVSTLELGDSALYLCASSPMTSGGADEQFFGPGTRLTVL.

This clonotype was seen at least ten times. This chain connects TRBV11-1 to TRBJ2-2; D gene unclear. Germline-derived CDR1 and CDR2 are SGHAT and FQDESV (reference sequence). There are 15 residues in the CDR3. V was shortened by 2 bases and J by 7 bases, with 14 bases between the two germline ends. CDR3 sequence: CASSLSTPSDGELFF. The CDR3, as DNA: TGTGCCAGCAGCTTATCAACACCGTCCGACGGGGAGCTGTTTTTT.